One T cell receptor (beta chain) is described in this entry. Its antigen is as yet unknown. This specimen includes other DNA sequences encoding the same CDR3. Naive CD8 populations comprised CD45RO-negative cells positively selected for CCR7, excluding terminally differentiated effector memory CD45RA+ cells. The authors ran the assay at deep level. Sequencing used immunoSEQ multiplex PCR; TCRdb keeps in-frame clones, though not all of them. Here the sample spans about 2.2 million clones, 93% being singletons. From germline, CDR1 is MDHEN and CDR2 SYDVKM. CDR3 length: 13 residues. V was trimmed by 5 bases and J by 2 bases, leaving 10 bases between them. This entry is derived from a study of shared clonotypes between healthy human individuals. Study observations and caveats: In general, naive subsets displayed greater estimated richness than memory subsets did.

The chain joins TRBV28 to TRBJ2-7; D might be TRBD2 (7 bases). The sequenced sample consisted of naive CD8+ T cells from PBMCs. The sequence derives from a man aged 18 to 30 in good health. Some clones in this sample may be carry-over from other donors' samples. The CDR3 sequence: CASSPRGPYEQYF. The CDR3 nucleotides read TGTGCCAGCAGTCCGCGGGGGCCCTACGAGCAGTACTTC. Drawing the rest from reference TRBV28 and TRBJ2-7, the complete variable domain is DVKVTQSSRYLVKRTGEKVFLECVQDMDHENMFWYRQDPGLGLRLIYFSYDVKMKEKGDIPEGYSVSREKKERFSLILESASTNQTSMYLCASSPRGPYEQYFGPGTRLTVT.